The source of this T cell receptor beta chain is a study of T cells expressing NK-cell markers. Looked up from germline, CDR1 is MNHEY and CDR2 is SVGAGI. This CDR3 has 14 amino acids. For each CDR3 protein, TCRdb gives one entry from its re-call of the 5' RACE reads, without DNA. The sample totals about 180,000 distinct CDR3 sequences. This TCR was sampled from a woman between 18 and 75 years old in good health. The sequenced sample was blood T cells: a sorted CD56 or NKG2C T cell subset, CD4+ or CD8+ T cells, or bulk PBMC T cells (not recorded which). This sequence joins TRBV6-5 and TRBJ2-3; the TCRdb D gene call, TRBD1, has no DNA to confirm it. The CDR3 sequence: CASSYGQRTDTQYF.